This T cell receptor beta chain came from a study of T cell repertoires in cytomegalovirus infection. Across the whole study: Public signatures in TCR beta pointed to CMV infection and matching HLA type.

TCRdb redid the calling of the reads with MiXCR, one entry per CDR3 protein. Of a few hundred thousand distinct CDR3 sequences in the sample, more than 25% are singletons; the top ten hold less than 15%. This clonotype was found a few times. Germline CDR1 is MDHEN and CDR2 is SYDVKM. The J segment lost 1 base and the V segment lost 2 bases, leaving 4 bases of the junction unmatched. The CDR3 is 15 amino acids. The chain links TRBV28 to TRBJ1-2; the match to TRBD1 covers 7 bases. Specimen: PBMCs. The origin of this receptor is a human donor in good health (CMV status not recorded). Some clones in this sample may be carry-over from other donors' samples. CDR3 DNA sequence: TGTGCCAGCAGTTTAGGTGACAGGGATAACTATGGCTACACCTTC. Residues: CASSLGDRDNYGYTF.